This T cell receptor (beta chain) was profiled in a study of identifying expanded T cells in peripheral blood. Study observations and caveats: Technical replicates showed about 1.1 changed clones; approximately two weeks about 16.4; four weeks 19.

Germline CDR1 and CDR2: MNHEY and SVGAGI. The CDR3 has 13 amino acids. The V end was cut by 5 bases, the J end by 3 bases, with 5 bases between. This clone was counted once. Its specificity is unknown. The protocol was immunoSEQ multiplex PCR, while the TCRdb copy is restricted to in-frame clones and leaves out a portion. The sample records roughly 86,000 clones, 85% being singletons. The sequencing sample was made of blood. The receptor comes from a person aged 18-70 years in good health. The V call is TRBV6-5, the J call TRBJ1-6; D call uncertain. The CDR3 spells CASSVVYNSPLHF. The CDR3 nucleotides read TGTGCCAGCAGTGTTGTCTATAATTCACCCCTCCACTTT.